This TCR beta chain was identified during a study of T cells in tumors and immune-related adverse events. This CDR3 region has 16 residues. V dropped 4 bases and J dropped 5; count of bases not matched to a gene: 10. Germline V gene data show CDR1 as LNHDA and CDR2 as SQIVND (reference sequence). Clones were read by immunoSEQ multiplex PCR, and TCRdb kept only the in-frame ones, dropping some. The sample lists several thousand clones, roughly 92% seen once, with less than 2.5% in the top ten. The TCR originated in a female donor with metastatic renal cell carcinoma. The specimen comprised lymph node tissue, sampled from a patient treated with anti-PD-1 therapy. This chain connects TRBV19 to TRBJ1-1; 10 bases fit TRBD1. CDR3: CASSTFYGQGVTEAFF. CDR3 DNA: TGTGCCAGTAGTACCTTTTACGGACAGGGGGTAACTGAAGCTTTCTTT.